The sequence of this T cell receptor (beta chain) was determined in a study of post-analysis software for immune sequencing data (dated by TCRdb to between 2015 and 2017). Notes on the research overall: Disease courses on record covered relapsing-remitting, secondary progressive and progressive-relapsing multiple sclerosis, though some patients had no subtype annotation. A subset of samples was prepared in parallel using single-end sample barcoding, then pooled and co-amplified after Illumina adapter ligation. The multiple sclerosis patient repertoires were compared with approximately 11 previously published healthy control repertoires from donors aged about 6 to 26 years. The study at large found these results: When samples were clustered directly using the F measure, samples prepared in the same batch co-clustered strongly, which prompted a batch-effect correction. The control group was slightly older than the multiple sclerosis patient group. Multiple sclerosis patients had significantly lower normalized Chao1 diversity than controls, a result that suggests substantial peripheral T-cell clonal expansion. Roughly 5 TRBV segments, including TRBV5-6, TRBV5-1 and TRBV20-1, were significantly more frequent in patients than controls.

Remarks on this clonotype: What antigen it recognizes has not been identified. Base-call qualities are not available, and no considerably larger clone is one nucleotide away.

Library method: PCR. The sample was run on an Illumina HiSeq 2500. Unique molecular identifiers were incorporated into TCR beta cDNA libraries to reduce PCR and sequencing biases. Per 1 to 10 million input T cells, roughly 500,000 cDNA molecules were obtained, such that each molecule approximated one T cell. The patient libraries were prepared and sequenced with the same protocol used for the earlier healthy control dataset. Within a given batch, samples were prepared together, multiplexed and sequenced on the same HiSeq lane. As for the original processing: MIGEC handled the raw barcoded reads, throwing out single-read molecular identifier groups before consensus assembly and CDR3 extraction. Clonotype tables were post-analysed with VDJtools, and diversity was normalized by down-sampling all datasets to the smallest sample size. Repertoire overlap clustering matched CDR3 amino acid but not nucleotide sequences to correct batch-related cross-sample contamination. Using fastp trimming at Q25 and MiXCR clonotype assembly, TCRdb reanalyzed the public sequencing data and kept in-frame beta chains. All rows with the same CDR3 protein become a single entry with the most common DNA and genes. TCRdb assigned the V and J calls; the authors' analysis was not used. The sample table records about 770,000 distinct CDR3 sequences; just over 45% of these occur just once. The ten largest clones represent 4.9% of the sample.

CDR1 and CDR2, per the germline V gene (reference sequence), are DFQATT and SNEGSKA. Trimming accounts for 6 bases at V and 3 bases at J, while the number of junction bases matched to no gene is 6. Measured from the cysteine to the phenylalanine, the CDR3 is 13 residues long. The CDR3 DNA has 39 bases and is translated from base 1. To demonstrate the VDJtools post-analysis software, TCR beta repertoires were profiled from the peripheral blood of 10 to 15 young patients with multiple sclerosis. The patients with multiple sclerosis were children and adolescents between about 6 and 17 years of age. The sequence links TRBV20-1 to TRBJ2-3, and TRBD2 aligns with 7 junction nucleotides. What was sequenced was blood. This receptor was identified in a girl between 10 and 17 years old with multiple sclerosis. The encoded CDR3 is CSAGRIGTDTQYF. The sequence in DNA is TGCAGTGCCGGGAGGATTGGGACAGATACGCAGTATTTT.